A selection of T cell receptor beta chains follows, all from one sample in a study of blood T cell repertoires in COVID-19. The data were produced by immunoSEQ multiplex PCR, yet TCRdb's version contains in-frame clones alone and is incomplete. The sample holds around 200,000 clones, 85% to 90% seen once. The source material was peripheral blood. Every receptor here comes from a man in his forties or fifties with acute or convalescent COVID-19. The CDR3 runs from the conserved cysteine through the conserved F or W. D genes are given only for firm matches. A row's size may be missing; if present it is once, few, many or a size class.

v_gene: TRBV6-5; abundance: NA; j_gene: TRBJ2-2; d_gene: NA; CDR3aa: CASSYGLLANTGELFF; CDR3nt: TGTGCCAGCAGTTACGGGCTGCTGGCGAACACCGGGGAGCTGTTTTTT
v_gene: TRBV19; abundance: NA; j_gene: TRBJ1-6; d_gene: TRBD1; CDR3aa: CASSISGGLESPLHF; CDR3nt: TGTGCCAGTAGTATCTCAGGGGGCTTGGAATCACCCCTCCACTTT
v_gene: TRBV3-1/TRBV3-2; abundance: NA; j_gene: TRBJ1-3; d_gene: NA; CDR3aa: CASSQSRAISGNTIYF; CDR3nt: TGTGCCAGCAGCCAATCTCGAGCCATCTCTGGAAACACCATATATTTT
v_gene: TRBV5-1; abundance: NA; j_gene: TRBJ2-3; d_gene: NA; CDR3aa: CASRNPGGPDGETQYF; CDR3nt: TGCGCCAGCAGAAACCCCGGGGGGCCCGATGGTGAGACGCAGTATTTT
v_gene: TRBV30; abundance: NA; j_gene: TRBJ1-6; d_gene: TRBD1; CDR3aa: CAWRGGQANSPLHF; CDR3nt: TGTGCCTGGAGGGGGGGACAGGCGAATTCACCCCTCCACTTT
v_gene: TRBV5-4; abundance: NA; j_gene: TRBJ1-1; d_gene: NA; CDR3aa: CASSPGTTSGGTEAFF; CDR3nt: TGTGCCAGCAGCCCCGGAACGACGAGCGGTGGCACTGAAGCTTTCTTT
v_gene: TRBV7-2; abundance: NA; j_gene: TRBJ1-1; d_gene: NA; CDR3aa: CASSLTGPLNTEAFF; CDR3nt: TGTGCCAGCAGCCTTACAGGACCGTTGAACACTGAAGCTTTCTTT
v_gene: TRBV5-5; abundance: few; j_gene: TRBJ1-5; d_gene: TRBD1; CDR3aa: CASSRDSRNQPQHF; CDR3nt: TGTGCCAGCAGCCGGGACAGCCGTAATCAGCCCCAGCATTTT
v_gene: TRBV6-1; abundance: NA; j_gene: TRBJ1-4; d_gene: NA; CDR3aa: CASSEVIEKLFF; CDR3nt: TGTGCCAGCAGTGAAGTAATTGAAAAACTGTTTTTT
v_gene: TRBV12-1; abundance: NA; j_gene: TRBJ2-7; d_gene: NA; CDR3aa: CASRVSVQLYEQYF; CDR3nt: TGTGCCAGCAGGGTCTCCGTACAGCTCTACGAGCAGTACTTC
v_gene: TRBV5-1; abundance: NA; j_gene: TRBJ2-1; d_gene: NA; CDR3aa: CASSPGAGPWGEQFF; CDR3nt: TGCGCCAGCAGCCCGGGAGCGGGCCCCTGGGGTGAGCAGTTCTTC
v_gene: TRBV6-5; abundance: NA; j_gene: TRBJ1-6; d_gene: NA; CDR3aa: CASSYSDTPLHF; CDR3nt: TGTGCCAGCAGTTACTCGGACACACCCCTCCACTTT
v_gene: TRBV4-2; abundance: NA; j_gene: TRBJ1-2; d_gene: TRBD1; CDR3aa: CASSQDRDRDYGYTF; CDR3nt: TGTGCCAGCAGCCAAGATCGGGACAGGGACTATGGCTACACCTTC
v_gene: TRBV3-1/TRBV3-2; abundance: NA; j_gene: TRBJ1-2; d_gene: TRBD1; CDR3aa: CASSPGTGVNYGYTF; CDR3nt: TGTGCCAGCAGCCCCGGGACAGGGGTCAACTATGGCTACACCTTC
v_gene: TRBV6-5; abundance: NA; j_gene: TRBJ1-3; d_gene: NA; CDR3aa: CASSYSNGHMAYF; CDR3nt: TGTGCCAGCAGTTACTCAAACGGACACATGGCATATTTT
v_gene: TRBV27; abundance: once; j_gene: TRBJ1-6; d_gene: NA; CDR3aa: CASSQHRDYNSPLHF; CDR3nt: TGTGCCAGCAGTCAACACAGGGACTATAATTCACCCCTCCACTTT
v_gene: TRBV12-5; abundance: NA; j_gene: TRBJ1-1; d_gene: TRBD1; CDR3aa: CASGLGIRQGAEAFF; CDR3nt: TGTGCTAGTGGTTTGGGGATCAGACAGGGGGCTGAAGCTTTCTTT
v_gene: TRBV5-1; abundance: once; j_gene: TRBJ2-3; d_gene: NA; CDR3aa: CASSPGGWNTQYF; CDR3nt: TGCGCCAGCAGCCCAGGGGGGTGGAATACGCAGTATTTT
v_gene: TRBV2; abundance: NA; j_gene: TRBJ1-5; d_gene: TRBD1; CDR3aa: CASRSGTGRRAQHF; CDR3nt: TGTGCCAGCAGATCCGGGACAGGAAGGAGGGCCCAGCATTTT
v_gene: TRBV5-1; abundance: once; j_gene: TRBJ2-1; d_gene: TRBD2; CDR3aa: CASSLAAGTYNEQFF; CDR3nt: TGCGCCAGCAGCTTGGCAGCGGGGACCTACAATGAGCAGTTCTTC
v_gene: TRBV19; abundance: NA; j_gene: TRBJ2-2; d_gene: TRBD1; CDR3aa: CASSMDRFTGELFF; CDR3nt: TGTGCCAGTAGTATGGACAGGTTCACCGGGGAGCTGTTTTTT
v_gene: TRBV7-9; abundance: NA; j_gene: TRBJ1-6; d_gene: TRBD1; CDR3aa: CASSTRTGGHDNSPLHF; CDR3nt: TGTGCCAGCAGCACCCGGACAGGGGGTCACGATAATTCACCCCTCCACTTT
v_gene: TRBV18; abundance: NA; j_gene: TRBJ1-6; d_gene: TRBD1; CDR3aa: CASSPGVGTGGNSPLHF; CDR3nt: TGTGCCAGCTCACCAGGGGTAGGAACAGGGGGGAATTCACCCCTCCACTTT
v_gene: TRBV4-1; abundance: NA; j_gene: TRBJ1-4; d_gene: TRBD1; CDR3aa: CASTNPPGGKLFF; CDR3nt: TGCGCCAGCACAAACCCACCAGGGGGAAAACTGTTTTTT
v_gene: TRBV19; abundance: NA; j_gene: TRBJ1-5; d_gene: NA; CDR3aa: CASTWGRNSNQPQHF; CDR3nt: TGTGCCAGTACATGGGGCCGGAATAGCAATCAGCCCCAGCATTTT
v_gene: TRBV7-2; abundance: NA; j_gene: TRBJ1-2; d_gene: NA; CDR3aa: CASSYSTQGYTF; CDR3nt: TGTGCCAGCAGCTATTCAACACAGGGCTACACCTTC
v_gene: TRBV28; abundance: NA; j_gene: TRBJ1-2; d_gene: NA; CDR3aa: CASSPSRDYGYTF; CDR3nt: TGTGCCAGCAGTCCGAGCAGGGACTATGGCTACACCTTC
v_gene: TRBV29-1; abundance: NA; j_gene: TRBJ2-1; d_gene: TRBD2; CDR3aa: CSVEVGRGFQYNEQFF; CDR3nt: TGCAGCGTTGAAGTGGGGCGGGGGTTCCAATACAATGAGCAGTTCTTC
v_gene: TRBV5-4; abundance: NA; j_gene: TRBJ2-5; d_gene: TRBD1; CDR3aa: CASSLDRGTGVTETQYF; CDR3nt: TGTGCCAGCAGCTTGGATAGGGGGACAGGGGTGACGGAGACCCAGTACTTC
v_gene: TRBV7-9; abundance: NA; j_gene: TRBJ1-2; d_gene: NA; CDR3aa: CASSSPRGPNGYTF; CDR3nt: TGTGCCAGCAGCTCCCCCAGAGGGCCCAATGGCTACACCTTC
v_gene: TRBV7-2; abundance: NA; j_gene: TRBJ1-5; d_gene: TRBD1; CDR3aa: CASSYRGRGNQPQHF; CDR3nt: TGTGCCAGCAGCTACAGGGGGCGCGGCAATCAGCCCCAGCATTTT
v_gene: TRBV6-5; abundance: NA; j_gene: TRBJ1-5; d_gene: TRBD1; CDR3aa: CASSRQGGNQPQHF; CDR3nt: TGTGCCAGCAGTCGACAGGGTGGGAATCAGCCCCAGCATTTT
v_gene: TRBV5-4; abundance: NA; j_gene: TRBJ2-6; d_gene: NA; CDR3aa: CASSPSSAGSGANVLTF; CDR3nt: TGTGCCAGCAGCCCCTCTAGCGCAGGGTCTGGGGCCAACGTCCTGACTTTC
v_gene: TRBV7-2; abundance: few; j_gene: TRBJ2-7; d_gene: TRBD2; CDR3aa: CASSLASGDYEQYF; CDR3nt: TGTGCCAGCAGCTTAGCTAGCGGGGATTACGAGCAGTACTTC
v_gene: TRBV12-3/TRBV12-4; abundance: once; j_gene: TRBJ1-5; d_gene: NA; CDR3aa: CASSDSGQSQHF; CDR3nt: TGTGCCAGCAGCGACAGTGGACAGTCCCAGCATTTT
v_gene: TRBV7-9; abundance: NA; j_gene: TRBJ1-2; d_gene: NA; CDR3aa: CASSLVPTMTNYGYTF; CDR3nt: TGTGCCAGCAGCTTAGTCCCCACTATGACTAACTATGGCTACACCTTC
v_gene: TRBV9; abundance: NA; j_gene: TRBJ2-3; d_gene: NA; CDR3aa: CASSVGRGSTDTQYF; CDR3nt: TGTGCCAGCAGCGTAGGGCGGGGCAGCACAGATACGCAGTATTTT
v_gene: TRBV9; abundance: NA; j_gene: TRBJ2-1; d_gene: TRBD2; CDR3aa: CASSAVAGLEQFF; CDR3nt: TGTGCCAGCAGCGCGGTAGCGGGGCTAGAGCAGTTCTTC
v_gene: TRBV6-5; abundance: NA; j_gene: TRBJ1-5; d_gene: TRBD1; CDR3aa: CASSPGTALWPQHF; CDR3nt: TGTGCCAGCAGTCCCGGGACAGCTCTTTGGCCCCAGCATTTT
v_gene: TRBV29-1; abundance: few; j_gene: TRBJ2-7; d_gene: TRBD1; CDR3aa: CGRSNGQGLSYEQYF; CDR3nt: TGCGGGCGCAGTAATGGACAGGGATTATCCTACGAGCAGTACTTC
v_gene: TRBV6-6; abundance: NA; j_gene: TRBJ1-4; d_gene: NA; CDR3aa: CASTRLRAPLLNEKLFF; CDR3nt: TGTGCCAGCACTCGACTCAGGGCGCCGCTTCTTAACGAAAAACTGTTTTTT
v_gene: TRBV7-6; abundance: NA; j_gene: TRBJ1-2; d_gene: NA; CDR3aa: CASSLAAAGLNYGYTF; CDR3nt: TGTGCCAGCAGCTTAGCGGCGGCAGGGCTAAACTATGGCTACACCTTC
v_gene: TRBV14; abundance: NA; j_gene: TRBJ2-7; d_gene: TRBD1; CDR3aa: CASSQELGTGYYEQYF; CDR3nt: TGTGCCAGCAGCCAAGAGTTGGGGACAGGATACTACGAGCAGTACTTC
v_gene: TRBV5-1; abundance: NA; j_gene: TRBJ2-3; d_gene: NA; CDR3aa: CASSLGLVGDTQYF; CDR3nt: TGCGCCAGCAGCTTGGGACTAGTGGGGGATACGCAGTATTTT
v_gene: TRBV7-8; abundance: NA; j_gene: TRBJ2-1; d_gene: TRBD2; CDR3aa: CASSLVLAGTQEQFF; CDR3nt: TGTGCCAGCAGCTTAGTCCTAGCGGGGACCCAAGAGCAGTTCTTC